Below, one T cell receptor (beta chain) is given with its context. The antigen remains unidentified. The data belong to a study of T-cell memory formation after mild COVID-19. Study details: TCR clusters mostly belonged to single donors.

General study findings and limits: Some SARS-CoV-2-responding clones were already detected in memory before infection. CD4/CD8 balance characterized clones contracting day 15 to 85, and CD4+ skew characterized later expanders.

Libraries for TCRalpha and TCRbeta carried sample barcodes and unique molecular identifiers via 5'RACE. TCRdb analysed the 5' RACE reads with MiXCR anew, one entry per CDR3 protein. The table lists approximately 210,000 distinct CDR3 sequences, around 20% of them singletons, with roughly 2.3% in the top ten. V was clipped by 3 bases and J by 4 bases; unmatched bases: 10. The CDR3 extends over 16 amino acids. Per the germline V gene, CDR1 is SGDLS and CDR2 is YYNGEE. The sequencing sample was made of PBMCs or a T cell subset sorted from them (not recorded which). This chain links TRBV9 with TRBJ2-1; 7 nucleotides line up with TRBD2. This receptor was obtained from an adult woman who had mild COVID-19 (a few samples of this study predate the infection). Cell type and time point are not known. The chain's CDR3 is CASSDGDYLGYNEQFF. The CDR3 bases are TGTGCCAGCAGCGACGGGGACTACCTGGGGTACAATGAGCAGTTCTTC.